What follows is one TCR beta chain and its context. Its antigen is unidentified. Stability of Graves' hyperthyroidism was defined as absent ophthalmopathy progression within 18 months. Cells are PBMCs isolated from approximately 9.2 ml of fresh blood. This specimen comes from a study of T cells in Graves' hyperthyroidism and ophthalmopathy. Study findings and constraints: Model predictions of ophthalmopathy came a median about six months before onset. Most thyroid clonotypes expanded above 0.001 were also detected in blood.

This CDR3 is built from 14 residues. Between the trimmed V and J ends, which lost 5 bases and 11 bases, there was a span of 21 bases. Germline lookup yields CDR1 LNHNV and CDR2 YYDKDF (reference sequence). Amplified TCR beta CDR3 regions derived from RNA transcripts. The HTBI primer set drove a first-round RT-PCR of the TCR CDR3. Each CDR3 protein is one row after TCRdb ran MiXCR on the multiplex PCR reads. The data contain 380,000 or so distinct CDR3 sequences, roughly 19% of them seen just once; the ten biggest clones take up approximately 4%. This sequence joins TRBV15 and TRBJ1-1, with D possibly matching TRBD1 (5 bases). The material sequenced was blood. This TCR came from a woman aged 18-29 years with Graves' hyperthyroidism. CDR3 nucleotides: TGTGCCACCAGCTTAAGATCCGGGACCGCGAGGGCTTTCTTT. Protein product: CATSLRSGTARAFF. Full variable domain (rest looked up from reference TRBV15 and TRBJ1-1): DAMVIQNPRYQVTQFGKPVTLSCSQTLNHNVMYWYQQKSSQAPKLLFHYYDKDFNNEADTPDNFQSRRPNTSFCFLDIRSPGLGDTAMYLCATSLRSGTARAFFGQGTRLTVV.